This T cell receptor beta chain was captured by sequencing in a study of shared clonotypes between healthy human individuals. Study overall: Donor ages ranged 18 to 49 years: a couple of women, a few men.

Libraries were prepared by immunoSEQ multiplex PCR; TCRdb keeps only in-frame clonotypes and omits some of them. The data contain some 2,400,000 clones, approximately 94% of them singletons. Germline CDR1 KGHSH, CDR2 LQKENI. With 2 bases removed from V and 3 bases from J, the gap between germline ends came to 14 bases. This CDR3 is 15 amino acids long. The sequence came from a man in his late teens or twenties in good health. The rearrangement joins TRBV18 to TRBJ2-7, with D tentatively TRBD1 (6 bases). Sequenced: naive CD4+ T cells sorted from blood. Subset of the sample: CD45RA+ positively selected. The CDR3 DNA is TGTGCCAGCTCACCAGTCGGGACACCTAACTACGAGCAGTACTTC. Its protein product is CASSPVGTPNYEQYF.